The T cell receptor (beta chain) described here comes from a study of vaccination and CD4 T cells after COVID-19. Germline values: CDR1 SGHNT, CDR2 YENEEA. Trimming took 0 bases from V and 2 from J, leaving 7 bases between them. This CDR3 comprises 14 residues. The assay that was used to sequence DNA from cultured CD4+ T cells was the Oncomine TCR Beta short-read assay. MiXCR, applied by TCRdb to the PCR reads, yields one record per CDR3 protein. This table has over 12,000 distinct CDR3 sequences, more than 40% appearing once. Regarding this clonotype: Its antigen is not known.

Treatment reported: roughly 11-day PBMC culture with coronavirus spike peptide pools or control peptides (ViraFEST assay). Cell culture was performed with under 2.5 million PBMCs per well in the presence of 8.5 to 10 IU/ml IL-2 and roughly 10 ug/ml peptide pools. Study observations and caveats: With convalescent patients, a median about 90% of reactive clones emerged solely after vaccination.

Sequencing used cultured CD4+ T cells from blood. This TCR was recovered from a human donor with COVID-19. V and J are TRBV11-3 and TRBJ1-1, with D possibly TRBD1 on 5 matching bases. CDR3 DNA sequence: TGTGCCAGCAGCTTAGAGGGGCGAAACACTGAAGCTTTCTTT. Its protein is CASSLEGRNTEAFF.